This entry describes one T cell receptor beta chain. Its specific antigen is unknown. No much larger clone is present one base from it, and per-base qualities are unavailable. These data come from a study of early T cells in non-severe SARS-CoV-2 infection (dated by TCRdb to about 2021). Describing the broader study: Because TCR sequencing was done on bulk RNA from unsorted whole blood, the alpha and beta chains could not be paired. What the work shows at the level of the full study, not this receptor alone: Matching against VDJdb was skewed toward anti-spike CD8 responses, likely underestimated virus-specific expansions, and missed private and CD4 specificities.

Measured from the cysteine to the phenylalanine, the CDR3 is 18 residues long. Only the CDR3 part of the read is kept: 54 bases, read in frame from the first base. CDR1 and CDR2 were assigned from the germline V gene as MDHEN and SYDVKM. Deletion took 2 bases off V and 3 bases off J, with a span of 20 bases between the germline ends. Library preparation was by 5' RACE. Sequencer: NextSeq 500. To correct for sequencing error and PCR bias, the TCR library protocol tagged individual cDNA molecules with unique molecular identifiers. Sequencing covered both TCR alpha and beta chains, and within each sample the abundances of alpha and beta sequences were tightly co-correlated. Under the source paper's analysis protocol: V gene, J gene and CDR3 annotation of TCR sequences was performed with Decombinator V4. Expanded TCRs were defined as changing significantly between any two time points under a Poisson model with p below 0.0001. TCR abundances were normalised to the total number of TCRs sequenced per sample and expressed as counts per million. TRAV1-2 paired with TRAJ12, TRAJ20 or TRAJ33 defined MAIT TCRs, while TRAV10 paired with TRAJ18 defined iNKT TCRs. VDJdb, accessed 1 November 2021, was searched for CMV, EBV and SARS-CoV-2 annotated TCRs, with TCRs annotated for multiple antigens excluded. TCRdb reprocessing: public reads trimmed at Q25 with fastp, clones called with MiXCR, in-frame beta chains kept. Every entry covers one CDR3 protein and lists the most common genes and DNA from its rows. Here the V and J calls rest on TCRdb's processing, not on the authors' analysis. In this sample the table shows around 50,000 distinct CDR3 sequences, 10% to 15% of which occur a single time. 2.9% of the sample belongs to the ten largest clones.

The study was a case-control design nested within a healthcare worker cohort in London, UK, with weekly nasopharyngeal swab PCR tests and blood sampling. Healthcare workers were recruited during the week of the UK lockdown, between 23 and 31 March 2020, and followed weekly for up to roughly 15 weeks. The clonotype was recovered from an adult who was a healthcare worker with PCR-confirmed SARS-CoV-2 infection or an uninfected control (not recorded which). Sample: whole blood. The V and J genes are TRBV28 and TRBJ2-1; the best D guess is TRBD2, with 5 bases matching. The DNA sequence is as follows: TGTGCCAGCAGTTTAAGCGGCCCGATCGCAAACCTCTACAATGAGCAGTTCTTC. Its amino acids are CASSLSGPIANLYNEQFF.